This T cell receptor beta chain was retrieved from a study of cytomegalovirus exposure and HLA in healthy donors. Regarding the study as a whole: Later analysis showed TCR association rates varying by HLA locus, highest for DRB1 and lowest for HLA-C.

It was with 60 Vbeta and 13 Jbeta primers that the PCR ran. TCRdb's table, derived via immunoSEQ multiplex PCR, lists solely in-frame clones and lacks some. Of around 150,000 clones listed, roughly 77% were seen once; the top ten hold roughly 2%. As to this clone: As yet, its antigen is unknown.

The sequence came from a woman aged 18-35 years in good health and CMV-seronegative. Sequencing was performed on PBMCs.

CDR3 amino acids: CASSILGAETYYGYTF. CDR3 coding DNA: TGTGCCAGCAGCATCTTGGGGGCAGAAACTTACTATGGCTACACCTTC. The chain employs TRBV7-9 and TRBJ1-2, with D perhaps TRBD1 (6 bases). This CDR3 has 16 residues. V shed 5 bases and J shed 3 bases, with 19 bases lying between them. CDR1 and CDR2 from the germline V gene are SEHNR and FQNEAQ (reference sequence). Full variable domain (outside the CDR3, taken from reference TRBV7-9 and TRBJ1-2): DTGVSQNPRHKITKRGQNVTFRCDPISEHNRLYWYRQTLGQGPEFLTYFQNEAQLEKSRLLSDRFSAERPKGSFSTLEIQRTEQGDSAMYLCASSILGAETYYGYTFGSGTRLTVV.